The next 31 T cell receptor beta chains were all read from a single sample in a study of T cell clonality in common variable immunodeficiency (dated by TCRdb to the mid-2010s). Libraries were prepared through the immunoSEQ multiplex PCR assay. The source is immuneACCESS, and TCRdb retained only in-frame sequences with V and J called. Part of the clones is not carried over; for the studies checked, unresolved V genes explain less than half of this, and the remainder is unexplained. This sample shows about 30,000 clones, and none of them turns up only once. The top ten hold about 13% of the sample. Input material: peripheral blood mononuclear cells. Receptor source: a person aged 18 to 75 in good health.

A few counts support this clone. Read coverage stops 3 residues before the CDR3 terminus; the germline J gene supplies the remainder. The V call is TRBV7-2, the J call TRBJ2-3; possible D gene TRBD2, 7 bases. Germline-derived CDR1 and CDR2 are SGHTA and FQGNSA. The CDR3 has 14 amino acids. The CDR3 sequence: CASSWGGAEETQYF. The CDR3 bases that were read are TGTGCCAGCAGCTGGGGGGGGGCGGAAGAGACG.

This clone came up many times. The read is 3 residues too short to cover the CDR3 end, so that end is filled in from the germline J gene. This chain links TRBV30 with TRBJ2-1, with D unresolved. The CDR3 covers 13 residues. CDR1 and CDR2 (germline): GTSNPN, SVGIG (reference sequence). Trimming stripped 0 bases from V and 9 bases from J, with 12 bases between. CDR3 DNA (partial): TGTGCCTGGAGTGTATATAGGTCGGGTGAG. Amino acids: CAWSVYRSGE. The CDR3 reads in full as CAWSVYRSGEQFF.

This clone was observed at least ten times. The read stops 3 residues short of the end of the CDR3; the missing end is completed from the germline J gene. The chain joins TRBV6-1 to TRBJ2-7; TRBD2 matches 9 bases. CDR3 size: 16 residues. The V segment lost 6 bases and the J segment 4 bases; nucleotides outside the gene matches: 13. The germline gives CDR1 MNHNS, CDR2 SASEGT. This chain's CDR3 is CASRERLTSGPYEQYF. CDR3 bases read: TGTGCCAGCAGAGAACGGCTGACTAGCGGACCGTACGAG.

There are many counts of this clone. The sequenced fragment ends 3 residues before the CDR3 boundary, so the rest is inferred from the germline J gene. V and J are TRBV5-1 and TRBJ2-4; perhaps TRBD1 as D (5 bases). V dropped 3 bases and J dropped 0 bases, with 10 bases sitting between them. Per the germline V gene, CDR1 is SGHRS and CDR2 is YFSETQ. The CDR3 has 15 amino acids. The CDR3 DNA, read in part, is TGCGCCAGCAGCTCGGGCGACAGAGCCAAAAACATT. It yields the protein CASSSGDRAKNI. In full, the CDR3 is CASSSGDRAKNIQYF.

In this sample, this clone turned up many times. The CDR3 goes on 3 residues after the read ends, and that part is filled in from the germline J gene. The chain links TRBV5-1 to TRBJ2-2, with TRBD1 matching over 7 bases. Germline CDR1 reads SGHRS; CDR2 reads YFSETQ. This CDR3 comprises 16 residues. The V gene end was trimmed by 2 bases and the J gene end by 0 bases; junction bases not matched to a gene: 4. Partial CDR3 DNA: TGCGCCAGCAGCTTCGAGGGACAGACGAACACCGGGGAG. The encoded protein is CASSFEGQTNTGE. The full CDR3 sequence reads CASSFEGQTNTGELFF.

In this sample, this clone turned up many times. The read is 3 residues too short to cover the CDR3 end, so that end is filled in from the germline J gene. The J gene is TRBJ1-5, the V gene TRBV5-6; D is perhaps TRBD1 (6 bases). This CDR3 has 15 residues. The ends were cut back, 4 bases at V and 3 bases at J, with 14 bases in the middle. Germline CDR1 and CDR2: SGHDT and YYEEEE. Partial CDR3 DNA: TGTGCCAGCAGCGTGAGGACAGAATTCAATCAGCCC. Its translation is CASSVRTEFNQP. The CDR3 in its entirety is CASSVRTEFNQPQHF.

This clone was seen at least ten times. The read falls 3 residues short of the CDR3 end, and the missing part is taken from the germline J gene. The chain joins TRBV6-1 to TRBJ2-7; 8 nucleotides line up with TRBD1. The length of the CDR3 is 15 residues. The J segment lost 6 bases and the V segment lost 1 base, leaving 8 bases of the junction unmatched. The germline V gene has CDR1 MNHNS and CDR2 SASEGT. CDR3 DNA, as far as it was read: TGTGCCAGCAGTGAAGTCCCGGACAGGGTCCCCGAG. Translating it yields CASSEVPDRVPE. The entire CDR3 sequence reads CASSEVPDRVPEQYF.

This clone was seen ten or more times. Read coverage stops 3 residues before the CDR3 terminus; the germline J gene supplies the remainder. V usage is TRBV6-1 and J usage is TRBJ2-3; TRBD1 is a possible D gene (6 bases). Germline V lookup: CDR1 MNHNS, CDR2 SASEGT. CDR3 size: 12 residues. CDR3 bases read: TGTGCCAGCAGTGAACGACAGGAAACG. Its protein is CASSERQET. The entire CDR3 protein is CASSERQETQYF.

In this sample, this clone turned up a few times. The read ends 3 residues early relative to the CDR3; the germline J gene fills the gap. The rearrangement uses TRBV19 and TRBJ1-2; TRBD1 might be the D (5 bases). There are 15 residues in the CDR3. Germline-derived CDR1 and CDR2 are LNHDA and SQIVND (reference sequence). The DNA read from the CDR3 is TGTGCCAGTAGTATCGTTCAGGGCGACACAGATACC. Its translation is CASSIVQGDTDT. In full, the CDR3 reads CASSIVQGDTDTYTF.

Points on this clone: The read ends 3 residues early relative to the CDR3; the germline J gene fills the gap. This chain connects TRBV19 to TRBJ2-1; 7 bases map to TRBD2. The CDR3 runs to 15 residues. The germline V gene has CDR1 LNHDA and CDR2 SQIVND (reference sequence). V shed 3 bases, J shed 5 bases, and the junction held 7 bases outside the gene matches. CDR3 sequence: CASSIGLAANNEQFF. Partial CDR3 DNA: TGTGCCAGTAGTATCGGCCTAGCGGCCAACAATGAG.

This clone was recorded at least ten times. The sequenced fragment ends 3 residues before the CDR3 boundary, so the rest is inferred from the germline J gene. The genes are TRBV7-2 and TRBJ2-7; D possibly corresponds to TRBD2 (7 bases). Germline CDR1 reads SGHTA; CDR2 reads FQGNSA. Trimming shortened V by 9 bases and J by 0 bases, and 12 bases separated the two germline ends. The CDR3 covers 13 residues. The CDR3 bases that were read are TGTGCCAGTCCTGCGGGGGCCTCCTACGAG. Its protein is CASPAGASYE. From start to end, the CDR3 is CASPAGASYEQYF.

This clone was seen repeatedly, ten times or more. CDR3 DNA, as far as it was read: TGTGCCAGCAGCGCAGCACAGGGGTTGGAGACC. It specifies CASSAAQGLET. The entire CDR3 reads CASSAAQGLETQYF. V usage is TRBV7-9 and J usage is TRBJ2-5; 7 nucleotides align to TRBD1. The sequence runs out 3 residues before the end of the CDR3; the remainder is reconstructed from the germline J gene. V dropped 5 bases and J dropped 5; count of bases not matched to a gene: 8. The CDR3 runs to 14 residues. Looked up from germline, CDR1 is SEHNR and CDR2 is FQNEAQ (reference sequence).

This clone turned up a few times. The sequence runs out 3 residues before the end of the CDR3; the remainder is reconstructed from the germline J gene. The chain carries TRBV19 and TRBJ2-3; 11 bases agree with TRBD2. The CDR3 spans 19 residues. The germline CDR1 and CDR2 sequences are LNHDA and SQIVND (reference sequence). J gave up 0 bases and V 1 base, and 9 bases lay outside the gene matches. The CDR3 bases that were read are TGTGCCAGTAGTATAGCCATCCCCGGGACTAGCGGTAGCACAGATACG. As protein: CASSIAIPGTSGSTDT. The full CDR3 protein reads CASSIAIPGTSGSTDTQYF.

This clone showed up many times. The DNA ends 3 residues before the CDR3 does, and the rest of the CDR3 is filled in from the germline J gene. The genes are TRBV5-1 and TRBJ2-1; TRBD2 aligns across 13 bases. The CDR3 sequence is 15 residues long. V lost 0 bases, J lost 9 bases, and 3 bases stayed unmatched. Per germline, CDR1 SGHRS and CDR2 YFSETQ. The chain's CDR3 is CASSLVTSGGSEQFF. The CDR3 DNA, read in part, is TGCGCCAGCAGCTTGGTGACTAGCGGGGGGTCTGAG.

This clone has ten or more counts. The read halts 3 residues ahead of the CDR3 end, with the missing end drawn from the germline J gene. J is TRBJ1-2 and V is TRBV19; maybe TRBD1 (5 bases). Looked up from germline, CDR1 is LNHDA and CDR2 is SQIVND (reference sequence). The CDR3 is 13 residues long. Trimming pared 7 bases from V and 4 bases from J, leaving 13 bases between. The CDR3 sequence is CASTTTAFYGYTF. The part of the CDR3 DNA that was read is TGTGCCAGTACCACGACAGCTTTCTATGGC.

The table lists this clone with a few counts. Read data end 3 residues before the CDR3 end; the end is taken from the germline J gene. The V call is TRBV2, the J call TRBJ2-1; 13 bases align to TRBD2. The germline CDR1 and CDR2 sequences are SNHLY and FYNNEI. CDR3 length: 16 residues. V shed 6 bases, J shed 5 bases, and the junction held 7 bases outside the gene matches. The sequenced CDR3 bases are TGTGCCAGCAGGCGAACTAGCGGGGGGGCCAACAATGAG. Protein sequence: CASRRTSGGANNE. The CDR3 in full is CASRRTSGGANNEQFF.

This clone showed up just a few times. Read coverage stops 3 residues before the CDR3 terminus; the germline J gene supplies the remainder. The gene calls are TRBV5-6 and TRBJ2-7; perhaps TRBD1 as D (5 bases). Germline CDR1 SGHDT, CDR2 YYEEEE. V gave up 1 base and J gave up 3 bases, with 5 bases separating them. This CDR3 region has 12 residues. This chain's CDR3 is CASSLTGYEQYF. Incomplete CDR3 DNA: TGTGCCAGCAGCTTGACAGGCTACGAG.

This clone was seen many times. The CDR3 goes on 3 residues after the read ends, and that part is filled in from the germline J gene. The rearrangement links TRBV19 to TRBJ2-3; D call uncertain. The CDR3 has 13 residues. With 5 bases removed from V and 7 bases from J, the gap between germline ends came to 13 bases. Germline V gene sequence: CDR1 LNHDA, CDR2 SQIVND (reference sequence). The DNA read from the CDR3 is TGTGCCAGTAGTGCCATGGTCAGAAATACG. Amino acids: CASSAMVRNT. The full CDR3 protein is CASSAMVRNTQYF.

The table lists this clone with a few counts. The DNA ends 3 residues before the CDR3 does, and the rest of the CDR3 is filled in from the germline J gene. This chain connects TRBV20-1 to TRBJ2-7; the match to TRBD2 covers 10 bases. Trimming at V came to 6 bases and at J to 3 bases, leaving 14 bases not matched to a gene. In germline, CDR1 is DFQATT, CDR2 SNEGSKA (reference sequence). The CDR3 loop spans 16 amino acids. Here the CDR3 reads CSAPQLAGAIGYEQYF. CDR3 DNA (partial): TGCAGTGCCCCCCAGCTAGCGGGGGCTATAGGCTACGAG.

Ten or more counts support this clone. With the read ending 3 residues before the CDR3 end, the germline J gene is used to fill in that end. This chain joins TRBV19 and TRBJ1-2; D may be TRBD1 (6 bases). CDR1 is LNHDA, CDR2 SQIVND, per germline (reference sequence). There are 15 residues in the CDR3. V was shortened by 9 bases and J by 5 bases, with 22 bases between the two germline ends. The CDR3 bases that were read are TGTGCCAGCTCCGCCCGACTAGGGGGGGCATATGGC. Its translation: CASSARLGGAYG. The whole CDR3 sequence reads CASSARLGGAYGYTF.

This clone was seen ten or more times. The read finishes 3 residues shy of the CDR3 end, and the germline J gene is used to complete it. The chain joins TRBV4-2 to TRBJ1-2; maybe TRBD1 (5 bases). The V end was cut by 0 bases, the J end by 6 bases, with 14 bases between. CDR1 is LGHNA, CDR2 YNFKEQ, per germline. The CDR3 covers 15 residues. The CDR3: CASSQDPGVGDGYTF. The CDR3 bases that were read are TGTGCCAGCAGCCAAGATCCGGGGGTAGGGGATGGC.

This clone has ten or more counts. The sequenced fragment ends 3 residues before the CDR3 boundary, so the rest is inferred from the germline J gene. The rearrangement joins TRBV6-2 or TRBV6-3 to TRBJ2-3; the match to TRBD1 covers 8 bases. Trimming took 10 bases from V and 3 from J; bases not matched to a gene: 9. Per the germline V gene, CDR1 is MNHEY and CDR2 is SVGEGT. CDR3 size: 14 residues. Incomplete CDR3 DNA: TGTGCCACCGAAACGGGACAGGATACAGATACG. Its translation is CATETGQDTDT. The entire CDR3 protein reads CATETGQDTDTQYF.

A remark on this clone: From the germline J gene comes the end of the CDR3, since the read stops 3 residues before it. This chain connects TRBV7-8 to TRBJ1-5; 9 bases align to TRBD1. Germline lookup yields CDR1 SGHVS and CDR2 FQNEAQ. Trimming took 4 bases from V and 7 from J; bases not matched to a gene: 14. The CDR3 spans 17 residues. The CDR3 protein is CASSYSVTGGAEQPQHF. CDR3 DNA (partial): TGTGCCAGCAGCTACTCAGTCACAGGGGGCGCAGAGCAGCCC.

As concerns this clone: The sequenced fragment ends 3 residues before the CDR3 boundary, so the rest is inferred from the germline J gene. This chain joins TRBV6-2 or TRBV6-3 and TRBJ1-2; 7 nucleotides line up with TRBD1. This CDR3 has 15 residues. J lost 1 base, V lost 7 bases, and 9 bases had no gene match. Germline V gene lookup returns CDR1 MNHEY and CDR2 SVGEGT. The part of the CDR3 DNA that was read is TGTGCCAGCATACCCCCAGGGGGAGGTAACTATGGC. Encoded protein: CASIPPGGGNYG. The full CDR3 protein is CASIPPGGGNYGYTF.

To note about this clone: The DNA ends 3 residues before the CDR3 does, and the rest of the CDR3 is filled in from the germline J gene. The genes are TRBV7-6 and TRBJ2-2; the D gene is possibly TRBD1 (5 bases). The CDR3 has 14 amino acids. Per germline, CDR1 SGHVS and CDR2 FNYEAQ. CDR3 region: CASSLDSGANVLFF. Partial CDR3 DNA: TGTGCCAGCAGCTTAGATTCTGGGGCCAACGTG.

This clone was observed at least ten times. Read sequence stops 3 residues before the CDR3 end, and the germline J gene provides the missing end. The chain carries TRBV12-3 or TRBV12-4 and TRBJ2-3; possible D gene TRBD2, 5 bases. This CDR3 spans 15 amino acids. With 3 bases removed from V and 6 bases from J, the gap between germline ends came to 16 bases. CDR3 amino acids: CASSLRAGGRDTQYF. CDR3 bases read: TGTGCCAGCAGTTTGAGGGCCGGAGGAAGGGATACG.

There are a few counts of this clone. The chain's CDR3 is CASSPITGLGSHEQFF. The DNA read from the CDR3 is TGCGCCAGCAGCCCCATTACAGGGCTGGGGTCCCATGAG. The V gene is TRBV5-1, the J gene TRBJ2-1; TRBD1 might be the D (6 bases). Read data end 3 residues before the CDR3 end; the end is taken from the germline J gene. From germline, CDR1 is SGHRS and CDR2 YFSETQ. The length of the CDR3 is 16 residues. Trimming stripped 4 bases from V and 8 bases from J, with 22 bases between.

This clone was found a few times. The read is 3 residues too short to cover the CDR3 end, so that end is filled in from the germline J gene. The chain employs TRBV29-1 and TRBJ2-5; TRBD2 is a possible D gene (6 bases). This CDR3 region has 12 residues. Trimming pared 7 bases from V and 6 bases from J, leaving 15 bases between. Germline loops: CDR1 SQVTM, CDR2 ANQGSEA. The part of the CDR3 DNA that was read is TGCAGCGCCGGGACTGGCGGGCAGACC. Translation gives CSAGTGGQT. The entire CDR3 sequence reads CSAGTGGQTQYF.

This clone showed up many times. The CDR3 extends 3 residues past the end of the read, so its final part is completed from the germline J gene. The chain uses TRBV19 and TRBJ2-2, with D possibly being TRBD2 (5 bases). The V gene lost 3 bases and the J gene lost 10 bases, with 9 bases spanning the gap. CDR1 and CDR2 (germline): LNHDA, SQIVND (reference sequence). There are 12 residues in the CDR3. This CDR3 is CASSMDSPELFF. Partial CDR3 DNA: TGTGCCAGTAGTATGGACTCCCCGGAG.

A word on this clone: Sequencing ends 3 residues short of the CDR3 end; the germline J gene provides the rest. The chain couples TRBV7-6 to TRBJ1-5; D is ambiguous. V was cut by 2 bases and J by 4 bases, with 6 bases left in between. Germline CDR1 SGHVS, CDR2 FNYEAQ. CDR3 length equals 13 residues. The CDR3 DNA, read in part, is TGTGCCAGCAGCTTAAACATAAATCAGCCC. Protein product: CASSLNINQP. The entire CDR3 sequence reads CASSLNINQPQHF.

This clone was seen repeatedly, ten times or more. The read terminates 3 residues ahead of where the CDR3 ends, so the germline J gene completes it. The chain is built from TRBV5-1 and TRBJ1-4, with D possibly TRBD1 on 5 matching bases. CDR3 length: 14 residues. Trimming cost V 2 bases and J 7 bases, with 12 bases left between them. Germline-derived CDR1 and CDR2 are SGHRS and YFSETQ. This CDR3 reads CASSLRNQGEKLFF. The sequenced CDR3 bases are TGCGCCAGCAGCTTAAGAAACCAGGGTGAAAAA.